The present T cell receptor (beta chain) was sequenced within a study of T cells after yellow fever vaccination. This clonotype turned up a few times. TCRdb processed the 5' RACE reads anew with MiXCR; each CDR3 protein has one entry. The sample lists a few hundred thousand distinct CDR3 sequences, under 5% occurring once. Deletions cut 0 bases from V and 1 base from J, with 11 bases between. In germline, CDR1 is SGHRS, CDR2 YFSETQ. The CDR3 has 17 amino acids. The source was PBMCs, collected 5 days after the yellow fever booster vaccination. The TCR was taken from a man aged 18 to 35 who received the YFV17D yellow fever vaccine. The chain couples TRBV5-1 to TRBJ2-6, with D possibly being TRBD2 (5 bases). CDR3 amino acids: CASSLEGSLSGANVLTF. The CDR3 DNA follows: TGCGCCAGCAGCTTGGAAGGGAGTCTTTCTGGGGCCAACGTCCTGACTTTC.